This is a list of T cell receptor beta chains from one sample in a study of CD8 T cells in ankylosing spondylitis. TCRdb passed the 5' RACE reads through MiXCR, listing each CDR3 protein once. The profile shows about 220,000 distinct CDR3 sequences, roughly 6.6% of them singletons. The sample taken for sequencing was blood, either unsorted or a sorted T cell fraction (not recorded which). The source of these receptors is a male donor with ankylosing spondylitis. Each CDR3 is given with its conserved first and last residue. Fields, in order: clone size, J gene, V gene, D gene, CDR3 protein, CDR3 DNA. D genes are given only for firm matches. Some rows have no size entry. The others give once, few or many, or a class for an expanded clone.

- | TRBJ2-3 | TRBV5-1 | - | CASSLGGPRGTDTQYF | TGCGCCAGCAGCTTGGGGGGACCCCGAGGGACAGATACGCAGTATTTT
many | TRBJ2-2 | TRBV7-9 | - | CASRPSASNTGELFF | TGTGCCAGCCGCCCCAGCGCTTCGAACACCGGGGAGCTGTTTTTT
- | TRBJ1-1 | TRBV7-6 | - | CASSFRGGGNTEAFF | TGTGCCAGCAGCTTCCGGGGAGGGGGGAACACTGAAGCTTTCTTT
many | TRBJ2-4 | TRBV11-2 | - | CASSIRTSSKNIQYF | TGTGCCAGCAGTATAAGGACTTCATCAAAAAACATTCAGTACTTC
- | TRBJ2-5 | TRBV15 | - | CATSRDRGIRATQYF | TGTGCCACCAGCAGAGATCGGGGGATTCGAGCGACCCAGTACTTC
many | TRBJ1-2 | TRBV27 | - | CASSLEAAAVLGYTF | TGTGCCAGCAGTTTAGAGGCAGCCGCTGTCTTAGGCTACACCTTC
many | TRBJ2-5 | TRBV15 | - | CATSRGRTSTETQYF | TGTGCCACCAGCAGAGGTCGGACATCGACGGAGACCCAGTACTTC
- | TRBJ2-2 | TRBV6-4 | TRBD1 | CASSETGPTGELFF | TGTGCCAGCAGCGAGACAGGGCCCACCGGGGAGCTGTTTTTT
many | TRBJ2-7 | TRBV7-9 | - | CASSGDEFLPYEQYF | TGTGCCAGCAGCGGGGACGAATTCCTTCCCTACGAGCAGTACTTC
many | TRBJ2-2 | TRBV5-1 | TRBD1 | CASSLGDRVGTGELFF | TGCGCCAGCAGCTTAGGGGACAGGGTCGGCACCGGGGAGCTGTTTTTT
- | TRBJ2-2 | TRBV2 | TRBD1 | CASRVGQGYTGELFF | TGTGCCAGCAGGGTCGGACAGGGGTACACCGGGGAGCTGTTTTTT
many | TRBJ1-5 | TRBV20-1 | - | CSARVGGQPQHF | TGCAGTGCGCGGGTTGGAGGACAGCCCCAGCATTTT
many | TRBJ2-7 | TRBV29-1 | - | CSVGELYEQYF | TGCAGCGTTGGGGAACTATACGAGCAGTACTTC
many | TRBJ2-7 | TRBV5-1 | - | CASSLGVRPASYEQYF | TGCGCCAGCAGCTTGGGCGTCAGGCCAGCCTCCTACGAGCAGTACTTC
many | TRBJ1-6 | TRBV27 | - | CASSSRQSSYNSPLHF | TGTGCCAGCAGTAGTAGACAGAGCTCCTATAATTCACCCCTCCACTTT
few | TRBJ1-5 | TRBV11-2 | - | CASSRGPYGGPQHF | TGTGCCAGCAGCCGGGGACCGTATGGTGGACCCCAGCATTTT
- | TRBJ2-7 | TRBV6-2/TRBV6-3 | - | CASSYSVRTSYEQYF | TGTGCCAGCAGTTACTCGGTTAGAACCTCCTACGAGCAGTACTTC
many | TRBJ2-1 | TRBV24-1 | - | CATSERLGMVEQFF | TGTGCCACCAGTGAGCGCCTGGGTATGGTTGAGCAGTTCTTC
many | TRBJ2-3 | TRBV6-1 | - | CASTEWVEADTQYF | TGTGCCAGCACCGAATGGGTCGAAGCAGATACGCAGTATTTT
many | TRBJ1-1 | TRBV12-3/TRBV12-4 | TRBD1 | CASSLTGEIGTEAFF | TGTGCCAGCAGCTTGACAGGGGAGATTGGCACTGAAGCTTTCTTT
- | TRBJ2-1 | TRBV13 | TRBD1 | CASRSWTGGYNEQFF | TGTGCCAGCAGATCATGGACAGGGGGGTACAATGAGCAGTTCTTC
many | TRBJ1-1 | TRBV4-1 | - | CASSQDRREAFF | TGCGCCAGCAGCCAAGATAGGAGGGAAGCTTTCTTT
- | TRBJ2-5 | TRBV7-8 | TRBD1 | CASSRQGLGETQYF | TGTGCCAGCAGTAGACAGGGTCTAGGGGAGACCCAGTACTTC
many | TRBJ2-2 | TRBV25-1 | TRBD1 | CASSSLFGTANTGELFF | TGTGCCAGCAGTTCTTTATTCGGGACAGCGAACACCGGGGAGCTGTTTTTT
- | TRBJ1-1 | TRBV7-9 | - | CASSQMTGRLSEAFF | TGTGCCAGCAGCCAAATGACAGGTCGGCTAAGTGAAGCTTTCTTT
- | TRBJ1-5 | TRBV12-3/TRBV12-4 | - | CASSWGLGDQPQHF | TGTGCCAGCAGTTGGGGTCTCGGCGATCAGCCCCAGCATTTT
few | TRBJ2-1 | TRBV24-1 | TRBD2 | CATSDWGAGVNNEQFF | TGTGCCACCAGTGACTGGGGAGCGGGAGTCAACAATGAGCAGTTCTTC
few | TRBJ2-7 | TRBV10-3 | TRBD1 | CAISESGTGINEQYF | TGTGCCATCAGTGAGTCCGGGACAGGGATCAACGAGCAGTACTTC